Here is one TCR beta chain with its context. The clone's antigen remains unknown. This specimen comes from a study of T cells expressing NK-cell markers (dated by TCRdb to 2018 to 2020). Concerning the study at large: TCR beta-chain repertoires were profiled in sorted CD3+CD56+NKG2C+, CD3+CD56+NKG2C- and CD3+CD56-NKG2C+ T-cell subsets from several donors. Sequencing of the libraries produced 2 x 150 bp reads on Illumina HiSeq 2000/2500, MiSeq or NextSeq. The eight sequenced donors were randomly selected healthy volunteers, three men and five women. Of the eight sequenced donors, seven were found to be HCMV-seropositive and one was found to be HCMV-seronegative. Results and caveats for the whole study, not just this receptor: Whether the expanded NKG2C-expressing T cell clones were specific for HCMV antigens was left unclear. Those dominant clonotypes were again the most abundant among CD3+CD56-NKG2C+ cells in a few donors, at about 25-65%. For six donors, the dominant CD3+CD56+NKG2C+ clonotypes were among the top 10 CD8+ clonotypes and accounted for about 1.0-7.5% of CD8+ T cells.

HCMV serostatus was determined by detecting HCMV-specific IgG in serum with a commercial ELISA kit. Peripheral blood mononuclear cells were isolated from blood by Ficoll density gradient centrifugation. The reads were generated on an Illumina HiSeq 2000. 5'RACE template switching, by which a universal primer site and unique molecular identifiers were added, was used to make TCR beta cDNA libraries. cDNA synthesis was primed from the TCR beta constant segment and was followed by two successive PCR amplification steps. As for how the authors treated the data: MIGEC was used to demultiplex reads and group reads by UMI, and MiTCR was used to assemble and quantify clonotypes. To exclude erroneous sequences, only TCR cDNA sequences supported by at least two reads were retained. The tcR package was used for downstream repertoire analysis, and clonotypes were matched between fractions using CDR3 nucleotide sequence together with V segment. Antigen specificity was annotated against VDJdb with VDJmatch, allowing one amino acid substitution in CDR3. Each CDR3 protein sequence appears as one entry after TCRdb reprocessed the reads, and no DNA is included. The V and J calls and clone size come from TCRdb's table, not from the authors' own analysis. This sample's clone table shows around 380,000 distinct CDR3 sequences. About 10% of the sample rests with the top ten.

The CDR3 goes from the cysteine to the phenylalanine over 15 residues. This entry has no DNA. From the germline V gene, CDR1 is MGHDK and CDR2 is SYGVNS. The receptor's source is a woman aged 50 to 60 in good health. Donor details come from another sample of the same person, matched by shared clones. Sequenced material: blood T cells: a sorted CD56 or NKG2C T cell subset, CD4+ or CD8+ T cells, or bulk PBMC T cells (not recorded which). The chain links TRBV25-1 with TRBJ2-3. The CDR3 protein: CASSEFASNSDTQYF.